This T cell receptor beta chain emerged from a study of T cell changes during pregnancy in multiple sclerosis (dated by TCRdb to between 2019 and 2020). Turning to the overall study: The study examined how the T cell repertoire changed over the course of pregnancy in women with multiple sclerosis.

This clone was counted a few times. Its specific antigen is unknown. No base quality values were provided; no much bigger clone lies one nucleotide off. The method behind the library was the immunoSEQ multiplex PCR assay. The source is immuneACCESS, and TCRdb retained only in-frame sequences with V and J called. Part of the clones is not carried over; for the studies checked, unresolved V genes explain less than half of this, and the remainder is unexplained. The table for this sample lists about 29,000 clones; around nine tenths of them were counted only once. The top ten clonotypes cover roughly 5.7% of the sample. Via the germline V gene (reference sequence), CDR1 is GTSNPN and CDR2 SVGIG. The V end loses 2 bases and the J end loses 7 bases, and a stretch of 11 bases separates them. The CDR3, from cysteine to phenylalanine, totals 12 residues. This entry keeps only the CDR3 DNA: 36 bases, framed from base 1.

The material sequenced was CD8+ T cells from peripheral blood mononuclear cells, taken before pregnancy. This receptor was identified in a female donor with multiple sclerosis, enrolled in a pregnancy study. The rearrangement joined TRBV30 to TRBJ1-1; the D gene is perhaps TRBD1, on 6 matching bases. The CDR3 is CAWSLMDSEAFF. The nucleotides are TGTGCCTGGAGTCTTATGGACAGTGAAGCTTTCTTT.